Described below is a single TCR beta chain sequence and its context. V was shortened by 5 bases and J by 1 base, with 13 bases between the two germline ends. The CDR3 runs 15 residues. The germline gives CDR1 ENHRY, CDR2 SYGVKD. Clones were sequenced by immunoSEQ multiplex PCR, and TCRdb holds only the in-frame ones, with some missing. The sample records about 710,000 clones, around 73% being singletons. The source of the sample is a study of shared clonotypes between healthy human individuals. Across the study: In total, the donors were two women and a few men aged 18 to 49. CD4 naive and CD4 memory each took three plates per donor, while CD8 naive took two and CD8 memory one.

The chain has TRBV10-3 and TRBJ2-3, with TRBD2 as a possible D gene (6 bases). This TCR derives from a woman in her twenties or thirties in good health. The sample taken for sequencing was memory CD4+ T cells sorted from blood. Subset given: CD45RA-negative fraction. CDR3 loop: CAISTGTPRTDTQYF. CDR3 DNA: TGTGCCATCAGTACCGGGACTCCCCGCACAGATACGCAGTATTTT.